This TCR beta chain was obtained from a study of cytomegalovirus exposure and HLA in healthy donors. CDR3 length: 16 residues. From germline, CDR1 is MNHEY and CDR2 SMNVEV (reference sequence). V shed 3 bases, J shed 4 bases, and the junction held 10 bases outside the gene matches. Notes on the study in general: Certain indistinguishable V segments, among them TRBV6-2 and TRBV6-3, were excluded. When presence/absence was analysed, sequencing depth was taken to be roughly uniform across donors.

The study ran its PCR with 60 Vbeta and 13 Jbeta primers. Method: immunoSEQ multiplex PCR; TCRdb's copy keeps in-frame clones and lacks some. Among 52,000 or so clones, approximately 80% were seen once, and the ten largest hold more than 1.4%. Worth noting for this clone: The antigen is unknown.

The sample comprised PBMCs. The receptor comes from a female donor in good health and CMV-seronegative. J is TRBJ2-7 and V is TRBV27; TRBD1 agrees at 9 bases. The CDR3 DNA is TGTGCCAGCAGTTTCTATACCGGGACAGGGCTTTACGAGCAGTACTTC. Translated: CASSFYTGTGLYEQYF.